The 19 T cell receptor beta chains given below trace back to one sample, sequenced in a study of shared clonotypes between healthy human individuals. Assay used: immunoSEQ multiplex PCR; TCRdb lists only in-frame clones, some missing. The data show more than 2,000,000 clones, over 90% seen once. Sequencing was performed on naive CD4+ T cells from PBMCs. The subset denotes: CD45RA+ positively selected. The receptor set was obtained from a man aged 18 to 30 in good health. Some clones in this sample may be carry-over from other donors' samples.

The chain recombines TRBV28 with TRBJ1-1, with unresolved D. Germline lookup yields CDR1 MDHEN and CDR2 SYDVKM. This CDR3 has 16 amino acids. Between the trimmed V and J ends, which lost 2 bases and 8 bases, there was a span of 21 bases. The CDR3 DNA sequence: TGTGCCAGCAGTTTACGGTTAGGTAGGGCTAAAAAAGAAGCTTTCTTT. It is translated as CASSLRLGRAKKEAFF.

V is TRBV5-1 and J is TRBJ2-1; TRBD1 matches 7 bases. V was pared by 4 bases and J by 7 bases, with 14 bases of the junction left unmatched. Germline assignment: CDR1 SGHRS and CDR2 YFSETQ. CDR3 length: 16 residues. DNA of the CDR3: TGCGCCAGCAGCGTGGGACAGACTTTCTCCAATAATGAGCAGTTCTTC. Translating it yields CASSVGQTFSNNEQFF. Together with reference TRBV5-1 and TRBJ2-1, the CDR3 gives the full variable domain: KAGVTQTPRYLIKTRGQQVTLSCSPISGHRSVSWYQQTPGQGLQFLFEYFSETQRNKGNFPGRFSGRQFSNSRSEMNVSTLELGDSALYLCASSVGQTFSNNEQFFGPGTRLTVL.

The CDR3 sequence: CASSLKGFATGIYNEQFF. The CDR3 region has the DNA TGCGCCAGCAGCTTGAAGGGGTTCGCGACAGGGATCTACAATGAGCAGTTCTTC. The chain links TRBV5-1 to TRBJ2-1; 7 bases fit TRBD1. The V gene end was trimmed by 1 base and the J gene end by 3 bases; junction bases not matched to a gene: 13. This CDR3 region has 18 residues. CDR1 and CDR2 from the germline V gene are SGHRS and YFSETQ.

The rearrangement uses TRBV28 and TRBJ1-5, with D possibly matching TRBD1 (6 bases). V was shortened by 6 bases and J by 0 bases, with 21 bases between the two germline ends. Germline V lookup: CDR1 MDHEN, CDR2 SYDVKM. The CDR3 is 18 residues long. CDR3 in amino acids: CASSPVGGPAYSNQPQHF. In nucleotides, the CDR3 is TGTGCCAGCAGCCCGGTGGGGGGGCCCGCTTATAGCAATCAGCCCCAGCATTTT.

The chain couples TRBV5-1 to TRBJ1-2; D is perhaps TRBD1 (6 bases). V was pared by 4 bases and J by 3 bases, with 16 bases between. Germline V gives CDR1 SGHRS, CDR2 YFSETQ. This CDR3 spans 15 amino acids. CDR3 sequence: CASSLGGPRDYGYTF. Written as DNA, the CDR3 is TGCGCCAGCAGCCTGGGGGGGCCGAGGGACTATGGCTACACCTTC.

The genes are TRBV29-1 and TRBJ1-1; no reliable D call. Germline CDR1 and CDR2: SQVTM and ANQGSEA. The CDR3 length is 11 residues. V was clipped by 1 base and J by 8 bases, with 8 bases between them. This chain's CDR3 is CSVEGAEEAFF. CDR3 nucleotides: TGCAGCGTTGAAGGGGCCGAGGAAGCTTTCTTT.

The chain employs TRBV18 and TRBJ1-2, with 11 bases identical to TRBD1. This CDR3 has 15 amino acids. Germline V gene lookup returns CDR1 KGHSH and CDR2 LQKENI. J gave up 7 bases and V 3 bases, and 7 bases lay outside the gene matches. The CDR3 region has the DNA TGTGCCAGCTCACCCCGAGGACAGGGGGCCGGTGGCTACACCTTC. Amino acid sequence: CASSPRGQGAGGYTF.

This rearrangement joins TRBV7-8 to TRBJ2-7; 11 bases agree with TRBD2. The CDR3 has 15 amino acids. Per the germline V gene, CDR1 is SGHVS and CDR2 is FQNEAQ. After removal of 5 bases from V and 3 bases from J, the junction contained 6 bases not matched to a gene. The CDR3 sequence is CASSPMGLADYEQYF. CDR3 nucleotides: TGTGCCAGCAGCCCGATGGGACTAGCGGACTACGAGCAGTACTTC.

This chain connects TRBV9 to TRBJ2-3; D call uncertain. CDR3 size: 14 residues. Per the germline V gene, CDR1 is SGDLS and CDR2 is YYNGEE. V was pared by 3 bases and J by 4 bases, with 12 bases between. CDR3: CASSAQHSADTQYF. The CDR3 DNA follows: TGTGCCAGCAGCGCCCAACACTCCGCAGATACGCAGTATTTT.

V and J are TRBV29-1 and TRBJ2-7; 14 bases map to TRBD2. Germline V CDR1 and CDR2: SQVTM, ANQGSEA. This CDR3 spans 15 amino acids. V lost 4 bases and J lost 4; bases outside the gene matches: 6. CDR3 nucleotides: TGCAGCGTTGGGGGGACTAGCGGGAGTAATTACGAGCAGTACTTC. It specifies CSVGGTSGSNYEQYF.

Note on this clone: The same CDR3 is also encoded by other DNA sequences in this sample. The chain has TRBV5-1 and TRBJ2-1; 8 nucleotides match TRBD2. With V trimmed by 1 base and J by 6 bases, 3 bases remained unmatched. This CDR3 contains 14 residues. Germline CDR1 reads SGHRS; CDR2 reads YFSETQ. In DNA form, the CDR3 reads TGCGCCAGCAGCTTGACTAGCGGTTCCAATGAGCAGTTCTTC. Its protein is CASSLTSGSNEQFF.

J is TRBJ2-2 and V is TRBV25-1; D may be TRBD1 or TRBD2 (5 bases each). This CDR3 is built from 17 residues. From germline, CDR1 is MGHDK and CDR2 SYGVNS. V was cut by 3 bases and J by 6 bases, with 20 bases left in between. The CDR3 is CASSELPGTPTAGELFF. For the CDR3, the DNA is TGTGCCAGCAGTGAGCTACCGGGGACGCCAACCGCCGGGGAGCTGTTTTTT.

A note on this clone: This specimen includes other DNA sequences encoding the same CDR3. V and J are TRBV6-6 and TRBJ2-7, with TRBD1 as a possible D gene (5 bases). CDR1 and CDR2 (germline): MNHNY, SVGAGI (reference sequence). The V and J ends lost 2 bases and 2 bases respectively, with 10 bases between them. The CDR3 totals 14 residues. The CDR3: CASSYGQGAYEQYF. CDR3 in DNA: TGTGCCAGCAGTTACGGGCAGGGTGCCTACGAGCAGTACTTC.

The chain has TRBV2 and TRBJ2-7; 7 bases match TRBD2. V was clipped by 3 bases and J by 1 base; unmatched bases: 9. The CDR3 sequence is 16 residues long. The germline V gene encodes CDR1 SNHLY and CDR2 FYNNEI. The CDR3 coding sequence is TGTGCCAGCAGTGAGCGGGGAGGGCGAGGGTCCTACGAGCAGTACTTC. Protein product: CASSERGGRGSYEQYF. The variable domain in full, with the rest retrieved from reference TRBV2 and TRBJ2-7, is EPEVTQTPSHQVTQMGQEVILRCVPISNHLYFYWYRQILGQKVEFLVSFYNNEISEKSEIFDDQFSVERPDGSNFTLKIRSTKLEDSAMYFCASSERGGRGSYEQYFGPGTRLTVT.

The chain has TRBV7-2 and TRBJ1-1; 8 nucleotides line up with TRBD1. This CDR3 is built from 15 residues. The germline CDR1 and CDR2 sequences are SGHTA and FQGNSA. V dropped 0 bases and J dropped 4; count of bases not matched to a gene: 4. The DNA of the CDR3 is TGTGCCAGCAGCTTAGCCCTACAGGGGGGCACTGAAGCTTTCTTT. This translates into CASSLALQGGTEAFF.

The CDR3 region has the DNA TGCAGCGTTGACGTGGGAGGGTGGACTGAAGCTTTCTTT. This translates into CSVDVGGWTEAFF. The chain couples TRBV29-1 to TRBJ1-1; D uncertain. The V end was cut by 3 bases, the J end by 5 bases, with 13 bases between. The V gene's germline CDR1 is SQVTM and CDR2 ANQGSEA. The CDR3 loop spans 13 amino acids.

The rearrangement links TRBV20-1 to TRBJ2-3; D is uncertain. V dropped 2 bases and J dropped 6 bases, with 6 bases sitting between them. Germline loops: CDR1 DFQATT, CDR2 SNEGSKA (reference sequence). This CDR3 has 11 amino acids. The CDR3 here is CSARKQDTQYF. CDR3 DNA sequence: TGCAGTGCTAGAAAGCAGGATACGCAGTATTTT.

The chain couples TRBV11-3 to TRBJ2-2; D gene uncertain. The V end was cut by 7 bases, the J end by 6 bases, with 21 bases between. CDR3 length equals 16 residues. Germline CDR1 is SGHNT and CDR2 is YENEEA. The DNA of the CDR3 is TGTGCCAGCACAAATGAGGTCCCAAGGACCCCCGGGGAGCTGTTTTTT. Its protein is CASTNEVPRTPGELFF.

V usage is TRBV27 and J usage is TRBJ2-1; 8 bases are a match to TRBD2. Germline CDR1 is MNHEY and CDR2 is SMNVEV (reference sequence). J lost 2 bases, V lost 3 bases, and 12 bases had no gene match. This CDR3 is built from 18 residues. CDR3 sequence reads: CASSFPSHGRAPYNEQFF. CDR3 bases: TGTGCCAGCAGTTTCCCCTCCCACGGGAGGGCCCCCTACAATGAGCAGTTCTTC.